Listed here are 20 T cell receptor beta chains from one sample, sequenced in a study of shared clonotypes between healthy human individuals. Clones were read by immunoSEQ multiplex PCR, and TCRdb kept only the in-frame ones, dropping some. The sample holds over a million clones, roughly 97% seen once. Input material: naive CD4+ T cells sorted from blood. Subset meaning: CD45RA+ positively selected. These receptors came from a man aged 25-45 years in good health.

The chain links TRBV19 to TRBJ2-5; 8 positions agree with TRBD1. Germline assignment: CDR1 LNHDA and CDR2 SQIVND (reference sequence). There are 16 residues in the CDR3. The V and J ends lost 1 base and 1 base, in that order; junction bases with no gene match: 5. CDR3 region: CASSIVAGGSQETQYF. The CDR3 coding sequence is TGTGCCAGTAGTATAGTGGCAGGGGGCTCCCAAGAGACCCAGTACTTC.

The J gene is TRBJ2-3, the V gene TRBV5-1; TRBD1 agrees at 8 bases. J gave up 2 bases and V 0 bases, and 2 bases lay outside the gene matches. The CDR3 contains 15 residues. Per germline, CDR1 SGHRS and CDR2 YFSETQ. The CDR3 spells CASSLVDRVTDTQYF. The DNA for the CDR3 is TGCGCCAGCAGCTTGGTGGACAGGGTCACAGATACGCAGTATTTT.

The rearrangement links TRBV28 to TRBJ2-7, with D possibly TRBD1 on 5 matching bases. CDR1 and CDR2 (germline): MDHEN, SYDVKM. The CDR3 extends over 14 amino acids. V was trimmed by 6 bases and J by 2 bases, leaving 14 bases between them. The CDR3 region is CASSQEGDPYEQYF. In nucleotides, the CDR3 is TGTGCCAGCAGCCAAGAAGGGGATCCCTACGAGCAGTACTTC.

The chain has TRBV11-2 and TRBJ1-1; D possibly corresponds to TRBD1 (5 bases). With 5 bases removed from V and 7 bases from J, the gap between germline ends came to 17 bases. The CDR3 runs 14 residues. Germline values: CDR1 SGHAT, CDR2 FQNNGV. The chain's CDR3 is CASSLQGASVEAFF. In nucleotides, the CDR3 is TGTGCCAGCAGCCTCCAAGGGGCGTCAGTTGAAGCTTTCTTT.

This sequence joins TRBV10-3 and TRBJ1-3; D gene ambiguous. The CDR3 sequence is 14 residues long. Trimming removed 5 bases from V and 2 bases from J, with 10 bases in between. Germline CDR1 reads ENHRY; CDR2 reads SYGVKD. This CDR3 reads CAISTRSPGNTIYF. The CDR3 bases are TGTGCCATCAGTACTAGGTCTCCTGGAAACACCATATATTTT.

CDR3 residues: CASRPGDETQYF. The CDR3 DNA sequence: TGCGCCAGCAGGCCTGGGGACGAGACCCAGTACTTC. The J gene is TRBJ2-5, the V gene TRBV5-1; the D gene could be TRBD1 or TRBD2 (5 bases each). V lost 5 bases and J lost 5, with 10 bases in between. The CDR3 is 12 amino acids. The germline gives CDR1 SGHRS, CDR2 YFSETQ.

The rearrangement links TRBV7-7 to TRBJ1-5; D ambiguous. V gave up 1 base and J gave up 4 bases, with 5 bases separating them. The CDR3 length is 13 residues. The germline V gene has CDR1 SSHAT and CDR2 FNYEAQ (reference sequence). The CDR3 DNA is TGTGCCAGCAGCTTAGGACTGAATCAGCCCCAGCATTTT. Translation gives CASSLGLNQPQHF.

This CDR3 reads CASSPNPMGATGELFF. In DNA form, the CDR3 reads TGCGCCAGCAGCCCCAACCCGATGGGGGCCACCGGGGAGCTGTTTTTT. J is TRBJ2-2 and V is TRBV5-1; D perhaps matches TRBD1 (6 bases). Looked up from germline, CDR1 is SGHRS and CDR2 is YFSETQ. Trimming pared 4 bases from V and 4 bases from J, leaving 17 bases between. The CDR3 spans 16 residues.

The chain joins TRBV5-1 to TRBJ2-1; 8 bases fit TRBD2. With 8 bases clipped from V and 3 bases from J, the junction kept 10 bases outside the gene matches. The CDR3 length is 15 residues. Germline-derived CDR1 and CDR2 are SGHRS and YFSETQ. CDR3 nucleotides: TGCGCCAGTCAAACTAGCGGAATCATCTACAATGAGCAGTTCTTC. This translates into CASQTSGIIYNEQFF.

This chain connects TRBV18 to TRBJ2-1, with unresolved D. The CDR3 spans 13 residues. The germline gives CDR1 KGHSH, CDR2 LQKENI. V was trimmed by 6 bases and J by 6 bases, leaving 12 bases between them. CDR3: CASSSSPSNEQFF. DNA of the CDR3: TGTGCCAGCTCCTCATCCCCTTCCAATGAGCAGTTCTTC.

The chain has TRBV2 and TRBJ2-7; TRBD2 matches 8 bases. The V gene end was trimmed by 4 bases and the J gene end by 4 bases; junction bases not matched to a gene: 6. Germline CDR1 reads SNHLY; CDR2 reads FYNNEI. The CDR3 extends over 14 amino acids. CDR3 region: CASSGGTSIYEQYF. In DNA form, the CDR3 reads TGTGCCAGCAGTGGTGGGACTAGTATTTACGAGCAGTACTTC.

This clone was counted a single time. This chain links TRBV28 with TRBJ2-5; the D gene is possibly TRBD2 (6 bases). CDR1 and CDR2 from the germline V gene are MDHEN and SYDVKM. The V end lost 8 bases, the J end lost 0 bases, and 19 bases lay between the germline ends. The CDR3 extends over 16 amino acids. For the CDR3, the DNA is TGTGCCAGCTCCGAGAATAGCGGATTGTACCAAGAGACCCAGTACTTC. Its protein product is CASSENSGLYQETQYF.

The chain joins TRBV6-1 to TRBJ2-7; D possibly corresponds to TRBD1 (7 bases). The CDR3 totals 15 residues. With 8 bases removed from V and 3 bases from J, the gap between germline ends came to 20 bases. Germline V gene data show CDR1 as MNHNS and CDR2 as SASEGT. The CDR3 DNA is TGTGCCAGCGGGACAATCAGGGGGGACTTCTACGAGCAGTACTTC. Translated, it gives CASGTIRGDFYEQYF.

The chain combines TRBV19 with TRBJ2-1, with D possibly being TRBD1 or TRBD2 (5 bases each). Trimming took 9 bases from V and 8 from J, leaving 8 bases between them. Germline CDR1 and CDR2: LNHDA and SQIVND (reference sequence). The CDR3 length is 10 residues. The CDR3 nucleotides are TGTGCCAGGAGGGGAGATGAGCAGTTCTTC. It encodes CARRGDEQFF.

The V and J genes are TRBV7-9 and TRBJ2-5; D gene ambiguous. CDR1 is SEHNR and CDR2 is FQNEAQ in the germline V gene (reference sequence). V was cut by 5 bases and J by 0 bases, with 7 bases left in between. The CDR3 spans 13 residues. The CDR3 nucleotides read TGTGCCAGCAGCGTCACGTACCAAGAGACCCAGTACTTC. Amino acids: CASSVTYQETQYF.

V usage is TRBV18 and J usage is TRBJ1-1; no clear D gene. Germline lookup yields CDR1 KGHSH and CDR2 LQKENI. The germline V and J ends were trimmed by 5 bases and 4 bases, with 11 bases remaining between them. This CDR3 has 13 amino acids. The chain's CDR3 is CASSVGSPTEAFF. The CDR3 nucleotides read TGTGCCAGCTCAGTGGGTTCCCCCACTGAAGCTTTCTTT.

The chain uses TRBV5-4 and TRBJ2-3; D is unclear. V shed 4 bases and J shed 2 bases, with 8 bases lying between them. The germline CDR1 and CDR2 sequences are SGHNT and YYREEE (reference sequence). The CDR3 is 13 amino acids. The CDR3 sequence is CASSGRITDTQYF. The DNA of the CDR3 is TGTGCCAGCAGCGGAAGAATCACAGATACGCAGTATTTT.

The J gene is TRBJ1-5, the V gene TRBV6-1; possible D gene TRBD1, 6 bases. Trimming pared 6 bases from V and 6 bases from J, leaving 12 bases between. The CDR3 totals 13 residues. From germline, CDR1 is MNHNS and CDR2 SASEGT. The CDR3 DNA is TGTGCCAGCAGATCAAGGGGGGGTCAGCCCCAGCATTTT. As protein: CASRSRGGQPQHF.

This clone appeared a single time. In DNA, the CDR3 is TGTGCCAGCTCCCTCGGGCTCGAGGTCCAAGAGACCCAGTACTTC. It yields the protein CASSLGLEVQETQYF. V and J are TRBV18 and TRBJ2-5; D uncertain. The V end was cut by 6 bases, the J end by 1 base, with 15 bases between. In germline, CDR1 is KGHSH, CDR2 LQKENI. The CDR3 covers 15 residues. The entire variable domain, with the rest obtained from reference TRBV18 and TRBJ2-5, is as follows: NAGVMQNPRHLVRRRGQEARLRCSPMKGHSHVYWYRQLPEEGLKFMVYLQKENIIDESGMPKERFSAEFPKEGPSILRIQQVVRGDSAAYFCASSLGLEVQETQYFGPGTRLLVL.

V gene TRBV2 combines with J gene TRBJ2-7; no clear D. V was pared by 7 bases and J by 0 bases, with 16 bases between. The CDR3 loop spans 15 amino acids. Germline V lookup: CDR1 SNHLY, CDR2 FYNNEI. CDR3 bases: TGTGCCAGCATAGTGGAACGGATAAGCTCCTACGAGCAGTACTTC. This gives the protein CASIVERISSYEQYF.